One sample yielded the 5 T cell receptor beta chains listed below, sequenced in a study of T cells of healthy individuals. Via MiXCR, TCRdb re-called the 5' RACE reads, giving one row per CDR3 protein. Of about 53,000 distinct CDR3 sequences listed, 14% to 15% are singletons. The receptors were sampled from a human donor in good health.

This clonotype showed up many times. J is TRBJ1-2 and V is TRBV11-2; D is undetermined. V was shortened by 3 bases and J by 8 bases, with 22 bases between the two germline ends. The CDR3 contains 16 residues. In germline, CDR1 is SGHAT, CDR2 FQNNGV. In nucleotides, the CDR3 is TGTGCCAGCAGCTTCCAGGCTCCCTCCACCCAGGTCGGCTACACCTTC. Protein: CASSFQAPSTQVGYTF.

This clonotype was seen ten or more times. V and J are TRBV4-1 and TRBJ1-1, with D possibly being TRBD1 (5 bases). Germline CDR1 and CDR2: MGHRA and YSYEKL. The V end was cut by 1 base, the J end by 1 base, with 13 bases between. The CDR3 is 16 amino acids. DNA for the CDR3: TGCGCCAGCAGCCAAGTAGGGGTCAGAGGGAACACTGAAGCTTTCTTT. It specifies CASSQVGVRGNTEAFF.

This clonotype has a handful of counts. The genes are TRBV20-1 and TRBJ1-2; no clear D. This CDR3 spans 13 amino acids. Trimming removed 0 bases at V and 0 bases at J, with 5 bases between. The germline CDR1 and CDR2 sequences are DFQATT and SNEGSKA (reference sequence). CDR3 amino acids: CSARDQSNYGYTF. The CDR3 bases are TGCAGTGCTAGAGATCAGTCTAACTATGGCTACACCTTC.

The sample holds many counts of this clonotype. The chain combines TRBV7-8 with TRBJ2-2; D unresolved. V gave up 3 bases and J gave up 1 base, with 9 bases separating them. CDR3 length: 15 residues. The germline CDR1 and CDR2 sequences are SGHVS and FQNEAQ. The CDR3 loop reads CASSLGNLNTGELFF. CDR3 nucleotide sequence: TGTGCCAGCAGCTTGGGCAACTTGAACACCGGGGAGCTGTTTTTT.

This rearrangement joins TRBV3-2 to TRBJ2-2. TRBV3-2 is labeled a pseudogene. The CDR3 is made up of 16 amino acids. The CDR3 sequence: CASSQDSSMDTGELFF. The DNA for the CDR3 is TGTGCCAGCAGCCAAGATTCTTCGATGGACACCGGGGAGCTGTTTTTT.